The next 24 T cell receptor beta chains were all read from a single sample in a study of cytomegalovirus exposure and HLA in healthy donors. 60 Vbeta and 13 Jbeta primers were used in PCR. This table comes from immunoSEQ multiplex PCR, and its TCRdb copy is limited to in-frame clones, with some not included. In all, the sample yields tens of thousands of clones. The specimen sequenced was PBMCs. The receptors come from a man between 18 and 29 years old in good health and CMV-seropositive.

The rearrangement uses TRBV9 and TRBJ1-1, with D perhaps matching TRBD1 (5 bases). Between the trimmed V and J ends, which lost 4 bases and 7 bases, there was a span of 8 bases. The germline V gene has CDR1 SGDLS and CDR2 YYNGEE. This CDR3 region has 11 residues. The CDR3 DNA is TGTGCCAGCAGCCCTGGACATGAAGCTTTCTTT. It specifies CASSPGHEAFF.

The chain combines TRBV7-9 with TRBJ2-7; 7 bases agree with TRBD1. CDR1 and CDR2 from the germline V gene are SEHNR and FQNEAQ (reference sequence). V lost 5 bases to trimming and J lost 4 bases; unmatched junction nucleotides: 14. This CDR3 has 16 residues. CDR3 in amino acids: CASSRGGGYLSYEQYF. The CDR3 DNA reads as TGTGCCAGCAGCCGAGGGGGCGGCTACCTAAGTTACGAGCAGTACTTC.

The J gene is TRBJ2-1, the V gene TRBV27; TRBD2 agrees at 10 bases. The CDR3 spans 15 residues. V lost 6 bases, J lost 5 bases, and 7 bases stayed unmatched. Germline CDR1 MNHEY, CDR2 SMNVEV (reference sequence). The CDR3 bases are TGTGCCAGCAGAGAGAGCGGGAGGGATAACAATGAGCAGTTCTTC. It codes for CASRESGRDNNEQFF.

The V and J genes are TRBV4-1 and TRBJ1-1, with TRBD1 identical over 10 bases. The CDR3 has 17 residues. Germline V gene data show CDR1 as MGHRA and CDR2 as YSYEKL. Losses at the gene ends were 2 bases for V and 0 bases for J; bases not matched to a gene: 6. The CDR3 protein is CASSQTPGQGMNTEAFF. The DNA for the CDR3 is TGCGCCAGCAGCCAAACTCCGGGACAGGGGATGAACACTGAAGCTTTCTTT.

The V gene is TRBV27, the J gene TRBJ2-7; 8 bases are shared with TRBD1. This CDR3 is 15 amino acids long. CDR1 and CDR2 from the germline V gene are MNHEY and SMNVEV (reference sequence). V dropped 3 bases and J dropped 6; count of bases not matched to a gene: 10. Here the CDR3 reads CASSLAGGYVVEQYF. DNA for the CDR3: TGTGCCAGCAGTTTGGCAGGGGGCTATGTTGTCGAGCAGTACTTC.

The chain combines TRBV25-1 with TRBJ1-1, with 9 bases identical to TRBD1. The germline CDR1 and CDR2 sequences are MGHDK and SYGVNS. The CDR3 covers 16 residues. The trim removed 4 bases at V and 5 bases at J, leaving 11 bases unmatched. CDR3 sequence reads: CASSGGTGRWRTEAFF. CDR3 nucleotides: TGTGCCAGCAGTGGTGGGACAGGGAGATGGAGGACTGAAGCTTTCTTT.

This chain uses TRBV6-1 with TRBJ2-1, with D unclear. This CDR3 is 11 amino acids long. Germline loops: CDR1 MNHNS, CDR2 SASEGT. Trimming took off 1 base at V and 9 bases at J, with 4 bases between the two ends. This chain's CDR3 is CASSEGAEQFF. The CDR3 DNA is TGTGCCAGCAGTGAAGGGGCTGAGCAGTTCTTC.

V is TRBV6-1 and J is TRBJ2-2, with D perhaps TRBD2 (5 bases). The V gene lost 4 bases and the J gene lost 0 bases, with 9 bases spanning the gap. Germline lookup yields CDR1 MNHNS and CDR2 SASEGT. This CDR3 comprises 15 residues. The DNA of the CDR3 is TGTGCCAGCAGTGGGGAGCCCTCGAACACCGGGGAGCTGTTTTTT. Translation: CASSGEPSNTGELFF.

The chain is built from TRBV19 and TRBJ1-1, with D possibly being TRBD1 (5 bases). The CDR3 has 14 residues. Germline-derived CDR1 and CDR2 are LNHDA and SQIVND (reference sequence). The V and J ends lost 6 bases and 6 bases respectively, with 17 bases between them. CDR3 residues: CASSRTPGLSEAFF. The DNA of the CDR3 is TGTGCCAGTAGCCGGACACCAGGCCTCTCTGAAGCTTTCTTT. Filled out from reference TRBV19 and TRBJ1-1, the complete variable domain reads DGGITQSPKYLFRKEGQNVTLSCEQNLNHDAMYWYRQDPGQGLRLIYYSQIVNDFQKGDIAEGYSVSREKKESFPLTVTSAQKNPTAFYLCASSRTPGLSEAFFGQGTRLTVV.

This chain uses TRBV9 with TRBJ1-1; TRBD1 agrees at 7 bases. J gave up 5 bases and V 0 bases, and 7 bases lay outside the gene matches. Per germline, CDR1 SGDLS and CDR2 YYNGEE. The CDR3 is made up of 15 amino acids. The CDR3 region is CASSVETGELTEAFF. In nucleotides, the CDR3 is TGTGCCAGCAGCGTAGAAACAGGGGAATTAACTGAAGCTTTCTTT. The complete variable domain, with remaining parts taken from reference TRBV9 and TRBJ1-1, reads DSGVTQTPKHLITATGQRVTLRCSPRSGDLSVYWYQQSLDQGLQFLIQYYNGEERAKGNILERFSAQQFPDLHSELNLSSLELGDSALYFCASSVETGELTEAFFGQGTRLTVV.

The rearrangement uses TRBV13 and TRBJ2-7, with 9 bases aligning to TRBD1. Germline values: CDR1 PRHDT, CDR2 FYEKMQ (reference sequence). V was clipped by 5 bases and J by 0 bases; unmatched bases: 8. This CDR3 spans 16 amino acids. CDR3 protein: CASSPGQGLSSYEQYF. CDR3 DNA: TGTGCCAGCAGCCCAGGACAGGGGTTGAGCTCCTACGAGCAGTACTTC.

The chain links TRBV5-1 to TRBJ2-2; 7 bases are a match to TRBD1. CDR1 and CDR2 from the germline V gene are SGHRS and YFSETQ. The ends lost 4 bases at V and 0 bases at J; junction bases unmatched: 3. CDR3 length equals 15 residues. This chain's CDR3 is CASSTGQPNTGELFF. For the CDR3, the DNA is TGCGCCAGCAGCACGGGACAGCCGAACACCGGGGAGCTGTTTTTT.

This chain joins TRBV6-1 and TRBJ1-5, with unresolved D. Trimming cost V 2 bases and J 4 bases, with 9 bases left between them. The CDR3 is 14 amino acids. Germline values: CDR1 MNHNS, CDR2 SASEGT. The CDR3 reads CASSEYSVNQPQHF. The CDR3 bases are TGTGCCAGCAGTGAATATTCAGTTAATCAGCCCCAGCATTTT.

The chain has TRBV6-6 and TRBJ1-2; D is undetermined. This CDR3 has 15 amino acids. Germline-derived CDR1 and CDR2 are MNHNY and SVGAGI (reference sequence). The ends were cut back, 5 bases at V and 5 bases at J, with 18 bases in the middle. The CDR3 DNA sequence: TGTGCCAGCAGTCCACTTGATACGTTATATTATGGCTACACCTTC. This translates into CASSPLDTLYYGYTF.

The CDR3, as DNA: TGCGCCAGCAGCCCTGGGCTAGCAAAAGGGTCTGGGGCCAACGTCCTGACTTTC. Protein product: CASSPGLAKGSGANVLTF. J is TRBJ2-6 and V is TRBV4-1; weak D call: TRBD2 (5 bases). Trimming removed 4 bases at V and 1 base at J, with 17 bases between. CDR1 and CDR2 from the germline V gene are MGHRA and YSYEKL. This CDR3 is 18 amino acids long.

The chain links TRBV28 to TRBJ1-2, with 9 bases lining up with TRBD1. CDR1 and CDR2 (germline): MDHEN, SYDVKM. Germline trimming cut 5 bases from V and 2 bases from J; bases unmatched to any gene: 9. The CDR3 runs to 16 residues. This CDR3 is CASSLPAGTGNYGYTF. CDR3 nucleotide sequence: TGTGCCAGCAGTCTGCCGGCCGGGACAGGGAACTATGGCTACACCTTC.

CDR3 bases: TGCGCCAGCAGCCGGACAGGGGTGGGCAATCAGCCCCAGCATTTT. It encodes CASSRTGVGNQPQHF. The chain recombines TRBV4-1 with TRBJ1-5; 9 bases line up with TRBD1. The J segment lost 2 bases and the V segment lost 4 bases, leaving 3 bases of the junction unmatched. Germline loops: CDR1 MGHRA, CDR2 YSYEKL. This CDR3 is built from 15 residues.

The rearrangement links TRBV7-6 to TRBJ1-1; no definite D call. Trimming left V 2 bases short and J 6 bases short, with 7 bases between. This CDR3 is built from 12 residues. Germline CDR1 SGHVS, CDR2 FNYEAQ. In DNA form, the CDR3 reads TGTGCCAGCAGCTTAAGCGGGGCTGAAGCTTTCTTT. Translating gives CASSLSGAEAFF.

V and J are TRBV6-4 and TRBJ2-2; a possible D gene is TRBD2 (6 bases). Trimming removed 6 bases from V and 4 bases from J, with 12 bases in between. This CDR3 is 14 amino acids long. Germline V gives CDR1 MRHNA, CDR2 SNTAGT. CDR3 protein: CASSRDSSTGELFF. The CDR3 nucleotides are TGTGCCAGCAGCCGGGACTCATCCACCGGGGAGCTGTTTTTT.

The chain links TRBV19 to TRBJ2-3; D not certain. Germline CDR1 is LNHDA and CDR2 is SQIVND (reference sequence). This CDR3 comprises 13 residues. Trimming stripped 4 bases from V and 2 bases from J, with 7 bases between. CDR3 DNA sequence: TGTGCCAGTAGTAGAGGCGACACAGATACGCAGTATTTT. Its protein product is CASSRGDTDTQYF.

This sequence joins TRBV28 and TRBJ1-6; the match to TRBD1 covers 9 bases. Looked up from germline, CDR1 is MDHEN and CDR2 is SYDVKM. After removal of 4 bases from V and 5 bases from J, the junction contained 9 bases not matched to a gene. CDR3 length equals 17 residues. CDR3 amino acids: CASSYRSGQGNNSPLHF. The CDR3 nucleotides read TGTGCCAGCAGTTACAGGTCGGGACAGGGCAATAATTCACCCCTCCACTTT.

The chain employs TRBV28 and TRBJ2-1; 15 bases fit TRBD2. CDR3 length: 22 residues. The V segment lost 0 bases and the J segment 1 base; nucleotides outside the gene matches: 13. CDR1 and CDR2 (germline): MDHEN, SYDVKM. CDR3 nucleotides: TGTGCCAGCAGTTTATGGCCGGGGACTAGCGGGGGGCAGATTCAATCCTACAATGAGCAGTTCTTC. Translating it yields CASSLWPGTSGGQIQSYNEQFF.

The V and J genes are TRBV30 and TRBJ1-2; no clear D gene. V was clipped by 3 bases and J by 6 bases, with 20 bases between them. Looked up from germline, CDR1 is GTSNPN and CDR2 is SVGIG (reference sequence). The CDR3 loop spans 15 amino acids. The chain's CDR3 is CAWSRGGVGTNGYTF. CDR3 DNA: TGTGCCTGGAGCCGAGGCGGGGTGGGTACCAATGGCTACACCTTC.

The chain couples TRBV19 to TRBJ2-2, with D tentatively TRBD1 (5 bases). Germline CDR1 LNHDA, CDR2 SQIVND (reference sequence). This CDR3 has 14 amino acids. Trimming shortened V by 3 bases and J by 1 base, and 6 bases separated the two germline ends. CDR3 nucleotides: TGTGCCAGTAGTATGGGGCAGAACACCGGGGAGCTGTTTTTT. Its protein product is CASSMGQNTGELFF.